A single sample gave rise to the 10 T cell receptor beta chains below, sequenced in a study of T cell responses to AZD1222 COVID-19 vaccine (dated by TCRdb to about 2021). Libraries were made using the immunoSEQ multiplex PCR assay. Here the immuneACCESS table is served through TCRdb, limited to in-frame sequences with V and J called. Missing clones are a known gap in these copies; in checked studies unresolved V genes cover under half, and the rest lacks a known reason. Present in this sample are around 140,000 clones, more than 85% of which were seen just once. Of the sample, around 12% is held by the ten largest clones. Reading the label with the study, this specimen's time point is: sample from adult after SARS-CoV-2 infection, after symptom onset. Here the sequenced sample was peripheral blood, taken after recovery from COVID-19. Receptors originate from an adult who had recovered from COVID-19.

This sequence joins TRBV27 and TRBJ1-2; a possible D gene is TRBD1 (5 bases). Trimming stripped 4 bases from V and 3 bases from J, with 12 bases between. Per the germline V gene, CDR1 is MNHEY and CDR2 is SMNVEV (reference sequence). The CDR3 is 14 amino acids. In DNA, the CDR3 is TGTGCCAGCAGTTCGACCGGGGCTGACTATGGCTACACCTTC. Translation gives CASSSTGADYGYTF.

This rearrangement joins TRBV5-1 to TRBJ2-7; weak D call: TRBD2 (6 bases). The ends were cut back, 2 bases at V and 3 bases at J, with 9 bases in the middle. The CDR3 has 13 amino acids. The germline gives CDR1 SGHRS, CDR2 YFSETQ. The CDR3 nucleotides read TGCGCCAGCAGCTTAGGGGAGGTCTACGAGCAGTACTTC. This translates into CASSLGEVYEQYF.

The rearrangement links TRBV28 to TRBJ2-5; 8 bases are a match to TRBD2. The V gene end was trimmed by 5 bases and the J gene end by 1 base; junction bases not matched to a gene: 6. CDR3 size: 15 residues. Germline CDR1 is MDHEN and CDR2 is SYDVKM. The CDR3 DNA reads TGTGCCAGCAGTCTTAGCGGGGCCTTCCAAGAGACCCAGTACTTC. Its protein product is CASSLSGAFQETQYF.

This chain links TRBV28 with TRBJ1-1, with unresolved D. Germline V gene sequence: CDR1 MDHEN, CDR2 SYDVKM. This CDR3 comprises 13 residues. The V end lost 5 bases, the J end lost 12 bases, and 19 bases lay between the germline ends. The CDR3 sequence is CASSTGLTLETFF. The CDR3 DNA reads TGTGCCAGCAGTACCGGGCTCACCTTGGAGACTTTCTTT.

The rearrangement links TRBV6-5 to TRBJ2-5, with D tentatively TRBD2 (5 bases). Trimming shortened V by 0 bases and J by 2 bases, and 7 bases separated the two germline ends. Germline V gene data show CDR1 as MNHEY and CDR2 as SVGAGI. CDR3 length: 14 residues. CDR3 nucleotide sequence: TGTGCCAGCAGTTACTCGGGAGAACAAGAGACCCAGTACTTC. It encodes CASSYSGEQETQYF.

This chain uses TRBV6-2 or TRBV6-3 with TRBJ2-1; no clear D gene. The length of the CDR3 is 15 residues. V was shortened by 5 bases and J by 5 bases, with 16 bases between the two germline ends. Per germline, CDR1 MNHEY and CDR2 SVGEGT. The CDR3 is CASSPQYLRDNEQFF. CDR3 coding DNA: TGTGCCAGCAGTCCACAGTATCTTAGAGACAATGAGCAGTTCTTC.

The chain carries TRBV5-1 and TRBJ2-5, with TRBD1 as a possible D gene (5 bases). V lost 5 bases and J lost 0, with 14 bases in between. Germline V gene data show CDR1 as SGHRS and CDR2 as YFSETQ. There are 15 residues in the CDR3. The CDR3 bases are TGCGCCAGCAGTATCCATCAGGGCTACCAAGAGACCCAGTACTTC. Translated: CASSIHQGYQETQYF.

The chain has TRBV11-2 and TRBJ2-7, with D possibly matching TRBD2 (5 bases). Deletions cut 5 bases from V and 5 bases from J, with 19 bases between. The CDR3 spans 15 residues. Germline-derived CDR1 and CDR2 are SGHAT and FQNNGV. CDR3 nucleotides: TGTGCCAGCAGCCCGCCAGAGGGTTCGGTGGACGAGCAGTACTTC. This codes for CASSPPEGSVDEQYF.

The chain employs TRBV29-1 and TRBJ2-7, with 9 bases that match TRBD1. Trimming at V came to 5 bases and at J to 2 bases, leaving 22 bases not matched to a gene. The CDR3 covers 19 residues. CDR1 and CDR2 (germline): SQVTM, ANQGSEA. The CDR3 DNA follows: TGCAGCGTTATCGGACCGCGGGGGCCGAATGGACAGGGGCCCTACGAGCAGTACTTC. It translates to CSVIGPRGPNGQGPYEQYF.

The chain couples TRBV4-1 to TRBJ2-5; D is ambiguous. Germline CDR1 reads MGHRA; CDR2 reads YSYEKL. Trimming removed 1 base from V and 3 bases from J, with 12 bases in between. The CDR3 covers 15 residues. The CDR3 reads CASSQGLATKETQYF. The CDR3 bases are TGCGCCAGCAGCCAAGGTTTGGCGACAAAAGAGACCCAGTACTTC.